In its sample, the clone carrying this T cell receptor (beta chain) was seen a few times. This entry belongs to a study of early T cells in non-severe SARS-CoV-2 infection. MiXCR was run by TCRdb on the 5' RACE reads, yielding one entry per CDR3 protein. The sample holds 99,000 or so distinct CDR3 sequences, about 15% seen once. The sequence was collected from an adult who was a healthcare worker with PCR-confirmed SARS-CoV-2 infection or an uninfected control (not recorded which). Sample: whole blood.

CDR3 sequence: CASSYSGGKNIQYF. The CDR3 DNA sequence: TGTGCCAGCAGTTATTCGGGCGGTAAAAACATTCAGTACTTC. The chain joins TRBV6-2 or TRBV6-3 to TRBJ2-4, with unresolved D. V was trimmed by 3 bases and J by 4 bases, leaving 10 bases between them. The CDR3 is 14 residues long. CDR1 and CDR2 (germline): MNHEY, SVGEGT.